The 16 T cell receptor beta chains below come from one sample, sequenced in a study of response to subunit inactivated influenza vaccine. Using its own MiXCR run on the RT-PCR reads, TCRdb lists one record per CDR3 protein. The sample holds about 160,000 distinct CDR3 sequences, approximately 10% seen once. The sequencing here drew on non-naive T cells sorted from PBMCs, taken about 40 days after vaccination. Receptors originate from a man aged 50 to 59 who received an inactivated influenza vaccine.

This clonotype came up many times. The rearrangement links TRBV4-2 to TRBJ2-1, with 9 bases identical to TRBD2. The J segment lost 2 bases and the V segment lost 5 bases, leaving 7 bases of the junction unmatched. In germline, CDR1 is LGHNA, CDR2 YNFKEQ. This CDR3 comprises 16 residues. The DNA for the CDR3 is TGTGCCAGCAGCATAGCGGGAGAGGAGGCCTACAATGAGCAGTTCTTC. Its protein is CASSIAGEEAYNEQFF.

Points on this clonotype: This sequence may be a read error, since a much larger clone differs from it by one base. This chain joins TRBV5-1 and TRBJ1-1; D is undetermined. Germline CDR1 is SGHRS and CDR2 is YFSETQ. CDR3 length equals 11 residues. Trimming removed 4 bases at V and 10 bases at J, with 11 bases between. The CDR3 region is CASSTGRGAFF. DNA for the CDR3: TGCGCCAGCAGCACCGGGAGAGGAGCTTTCTTT.

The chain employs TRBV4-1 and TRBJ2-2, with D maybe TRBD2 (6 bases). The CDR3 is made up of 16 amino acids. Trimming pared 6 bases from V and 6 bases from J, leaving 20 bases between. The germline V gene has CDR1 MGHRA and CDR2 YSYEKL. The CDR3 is CASSHGGVRRSGELFF. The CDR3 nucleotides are TGCGCCAGCAGTCACGGAGGGGTTCGTAGGTCCGGGGAGCTGTTTTTT.

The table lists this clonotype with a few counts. CDR3 loop: CSVEEWGGSPDTQYF. In nucleotides, the CDR3 is TGCAGCGTTGAAGAGTGGGGGGGGAGCCCAGATACGCAGTATTTT. The chain carries TRBV29-1 and TRBJ2-3; 7 bases fit TRBD2. Germline CDR1 reads SQVTM; CDR2 reads ANQGSEA. With V trimmed by 0 bases and J by 4 bases, 7 bases remained unmatched. CDR3 length: 15 residues.

The DNA of the CDR3 is TGCGCCAGCAGCAAACTACAGGGAGGGGCTGAAGCTTTCTTT. This codes for CASSKLQGGAEAFF. The gene calls are TRBV5-1 and TRBJ1-1, with D perhaps TRBD1 (6 bases). V gave up 4 bases and J gave up 6 bases, with 16 bases separating them. From germline, CDR1 is SGHRS and CDR2 YFSETQ. This CDR3 spans 14 amino acids.

CDR3: CASSLDPGTGSGANVLTF. The CDR3, as DNA: TGCGCCAGCAGCTTGGACCCAGGGACGGGCTCTGGGGCCAACGTCCTGACTTTC. V and J are TRBV5-1 and TRBJ2-6, with D perhaps given as TRBD1 or TRBD2 (5 bases each). The V and J ends lost 0 bases and 0 bases respectively, with 13 bases between them. CDR1 SGHRS and CDR2 YFSETQ come from the germline V gene. The CDR3 sequence is 18 residues long.

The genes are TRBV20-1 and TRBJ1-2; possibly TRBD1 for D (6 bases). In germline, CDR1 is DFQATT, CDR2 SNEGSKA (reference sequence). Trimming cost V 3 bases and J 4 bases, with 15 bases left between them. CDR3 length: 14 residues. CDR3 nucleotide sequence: TGCAGTGCTAGTCGTGCAGGGGCCCTCTATGGCTACACCTTC. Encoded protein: CSASRAGALYGYTF.

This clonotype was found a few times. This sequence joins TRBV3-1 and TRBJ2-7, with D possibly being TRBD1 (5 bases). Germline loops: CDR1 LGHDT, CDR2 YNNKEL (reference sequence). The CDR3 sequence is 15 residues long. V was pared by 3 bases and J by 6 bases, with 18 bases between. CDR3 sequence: CASSHGQGGLSEQYF. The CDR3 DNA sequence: TGTGCCAGCAGCCACGGGCAGGGCGGCTTGAGCGAGCAGTACTTC.

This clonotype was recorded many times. The CDR3 bases are TGCAGCGTTGAGTGGCCAGTCGATGAGCAGTTCTTC. Translation: CSVEWPVDEQFF. V and J are TRBV29-1 and TRBJ2-1, with D hard to call. V gave up 3 bases and J gave up 8 bases, with 11 bases separating them. CDR1 SQVTM and CDR2 ANQGSEA come from the germline V gene. The CDR3 is made up of 12 amino acids.

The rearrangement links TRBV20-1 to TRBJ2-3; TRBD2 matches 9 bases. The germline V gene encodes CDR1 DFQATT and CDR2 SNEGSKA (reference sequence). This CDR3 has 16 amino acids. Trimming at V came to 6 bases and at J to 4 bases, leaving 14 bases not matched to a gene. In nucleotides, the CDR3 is TGCAGTGCCCTGGTCGGCGGGCGGGAGGGCCCAGATACGCAGTATTTT. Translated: CSALVGGREGPDTQYF.

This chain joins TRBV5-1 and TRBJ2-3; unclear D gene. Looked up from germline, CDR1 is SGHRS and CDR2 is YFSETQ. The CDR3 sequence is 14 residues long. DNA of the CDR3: TGCATCAGCAGCCTGTCTAGTAGTTCAGATACGCAGTATTTT. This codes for CISSLSSSSDTQYF.

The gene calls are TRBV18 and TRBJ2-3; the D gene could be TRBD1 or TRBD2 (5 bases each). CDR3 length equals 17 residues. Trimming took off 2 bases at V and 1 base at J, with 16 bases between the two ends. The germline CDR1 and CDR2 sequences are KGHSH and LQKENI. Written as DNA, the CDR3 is TGTGCCAGCTCACCATCCCCGGGACCGGTAGGCACAGATACGCAGTATTTT. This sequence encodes CASSPSPGPVGTDTQYF.

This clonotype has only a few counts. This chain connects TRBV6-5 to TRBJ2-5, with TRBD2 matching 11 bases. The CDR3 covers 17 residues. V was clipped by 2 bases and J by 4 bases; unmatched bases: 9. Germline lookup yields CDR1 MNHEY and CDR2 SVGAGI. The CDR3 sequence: CASSYTAASGGPETQYF. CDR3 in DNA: TGTGCCAGCAGTTACACTGCCGCTAGCGGGGGGCCAGAGACCCAGTACTTC.

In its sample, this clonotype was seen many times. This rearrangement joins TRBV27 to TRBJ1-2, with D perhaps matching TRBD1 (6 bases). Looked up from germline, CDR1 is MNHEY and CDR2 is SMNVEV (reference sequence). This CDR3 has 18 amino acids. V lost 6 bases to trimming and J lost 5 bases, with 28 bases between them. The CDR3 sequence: CASRANYHYSTGRYGYTF. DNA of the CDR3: TGTGCCAGCAGAGCAAACTACCACTACAGTACAGGGAGGTATGGCTACACCTTC.

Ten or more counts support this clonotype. The CDR3 spells CASRTLSRGLLANVLTF. DNA of the CDR3: TGTGCCAGCAGGACCTTGTCACGGGGTTTATTGGCCAACGTCCTGACTTTC. V gene TRBV6-2 or TRBV6-3 combines with J gene TRBJ2-6, with a weak D call TRBD2 (5 bases). V shed 6 bases and J shed 6 bases, with 21 bases lying between them. The germline V gene encodes CDR1 MNHEY and CDR2 SVGEGT. The CDR3 loop spans 17 amino acids.

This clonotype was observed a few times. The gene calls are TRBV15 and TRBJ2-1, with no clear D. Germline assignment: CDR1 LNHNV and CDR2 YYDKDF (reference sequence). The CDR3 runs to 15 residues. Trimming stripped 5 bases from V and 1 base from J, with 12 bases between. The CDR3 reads CATSPAMQSYNEQFF. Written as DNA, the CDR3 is TGTGCCACCAGCCCCGCGATGCAATCCTACAATGAGCAGTTCTTC.